This passage covers 2 T cell receptor beta chains from one sample sequenced in a study of shared clonotypes between healthy human individuals (dated by TCRdb to 2020 to 2022). Library construction relied on the immunoSEQ multiplex PCR assay. Drawn from immuneACCESS, this table holds only the in-frame rearrangements with V and J called that TCRdb kept. Clones are partly lost; checked studies trace under half to an unresolved V gene and leave the rest unexplained. This sample holds some 2,000,000 clones; more than 90% were observed only once. The top ten constitute about 0.13% of the sample. Sequenced sample: naive CD4+ T cells sorted from blood. Sample cell subset or site, as interpreted from the label and publication: CD45RA+ positively selected. The receptors here all came from a man between 18 and 35 years old in good health.

This clone was observed a single time. J is TRBJ2-7 and V is TRBV10-3; weak D call: TRBD1 (5 bases). CDR1 is ENHRY, CDR2 SYGVKD, per germline. The germline V and J ends were trimmed by 11 bases and 3 bases, with 11 bases remaining between them. CDR3 size: 11 residues. The CDR3: CASRQNYEQYF. The CDR3 bases are TGTGCCTCCAGACAGAACTACGAGCAGTACTTC.

A word on this clone: Other DNA sequences within the sample encode an identical CDR3. This chain joins TRBV18 and TRBJ1-1; 7 nucleotides agree with TRBD1. V shed 3 bases, J shed 4 bases, and the junction held 2 bases outside the gene matches. The CDR3 is 13 residues long. CDR1 is KGHSH, CDR2 LQKENI, per germline. The CDR3 coding sequence is TGTGCCAGCTCACCCTCAGGGGGCACTGAAGCTTTCTTT. The encoded protein is CASSPSGGTEAFF.